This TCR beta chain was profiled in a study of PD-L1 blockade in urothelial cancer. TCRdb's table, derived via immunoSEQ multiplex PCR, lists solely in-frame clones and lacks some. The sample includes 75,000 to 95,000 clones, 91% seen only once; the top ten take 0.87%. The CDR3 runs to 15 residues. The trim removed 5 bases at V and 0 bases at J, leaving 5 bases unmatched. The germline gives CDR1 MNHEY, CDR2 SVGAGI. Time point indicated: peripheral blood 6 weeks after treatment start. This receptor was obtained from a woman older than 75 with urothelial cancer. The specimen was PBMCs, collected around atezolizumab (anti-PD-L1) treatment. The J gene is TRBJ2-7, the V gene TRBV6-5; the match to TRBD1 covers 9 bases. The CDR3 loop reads CASSPSQGASYEQYF. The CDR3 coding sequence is TGTGCCAGCAGTCCATCACAGGGGGCCTCCTACGAGCAGTACTTC.